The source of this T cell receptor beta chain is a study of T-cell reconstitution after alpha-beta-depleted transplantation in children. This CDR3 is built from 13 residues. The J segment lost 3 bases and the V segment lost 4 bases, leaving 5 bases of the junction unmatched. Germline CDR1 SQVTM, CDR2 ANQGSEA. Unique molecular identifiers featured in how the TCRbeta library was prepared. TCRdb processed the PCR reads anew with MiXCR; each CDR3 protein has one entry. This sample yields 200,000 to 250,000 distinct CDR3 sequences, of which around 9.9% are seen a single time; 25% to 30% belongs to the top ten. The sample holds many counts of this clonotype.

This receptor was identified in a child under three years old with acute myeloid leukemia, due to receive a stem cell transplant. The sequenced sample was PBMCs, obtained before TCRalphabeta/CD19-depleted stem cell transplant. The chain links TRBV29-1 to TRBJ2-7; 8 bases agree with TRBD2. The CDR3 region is CSVVTGGHYEQYF. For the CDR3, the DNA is TGCAGCGTTGTGACGGGAGGGCACTACGAGCAGTACTTC.